This passage covers 31 T cell receptor beta chains from one sample sequenced in a study of CD8 T cells in Susac syndrome. Roughly 0.45 to 1 ug RNA was reverse transcribed with random hexamers. TCRdb processed the immunoSEQ multiplex PCR reads anew with MiXCR; each CDR3 protein has one entry. The sample yields some 170,000 distinct CDR3 sequences, around 93% seen once. The sample comprised CD4+ T cells from PBMCs. These receptors came from a human donor in good health.

This rearrangement joins TRBV19 to TRBJ1-2, with 7 bases matching TRBD1. Losses at the gene ends were 7 bases for V and 8 bases for J; bases not matched to a gene: 19. The CDR3 covers 16 residues. Per germline, CDR1 LNHDA and CDR2 SQIVND (reference sequence). The CDR3 sequence: CASISGYRGEKRGYTF. The CDR3 coding sequence is TGTGCCAGTATTTCCGGGTACAGGGGTGAGAAGAGGGGCTACACCTTC.

V usage is TRBV4-1 and J usage is TRBJ2-5; 16 bases agree with TRBD2. The germline V gene has CDR1 MGHRA and CDR2 YSYEKL. After removal of 2 bases from V and 1 base from J, the junction contained 10 bases not matched to a gene. This CDR3 has 20 amino acids. This CDR3 reads CASSQRAGGTSGGVQETQYF. CDR3 nucleotides: TGCGCCAGCAGCCAAAGGGCTGGAGGGACTAGCGGGGGGGTCCAAGAGACCCAGTACTTC.

In its sample, this clonotype was seen once. V and J are TRBV5-4 and TRBJ2-2, with D unresolved. Trimming stripped 6 bases from V and 4 bases from J, with 7 bases between. The CDR3 extends over 12 amino acids. Germline-derived CDR1 and CDR2 are SGHNT and YYREEE (reference sequence). The CDR3, as DNA: TGTGCCAGCAACGGCGTCACCGGGGAGCTGTTTTTT. Amino acid sequence: CASNGVTGELFF.

The chain couples TRBV12-3 or TRBV12-4 to TRBJ2-7; D may match TRBD1 or TRBD2 (5 bases each). Trimming removed 6 bases from V and 0 bases from J, with 12 bases in between. This CDR3 has 14 residues. The CDR3: CASRARDASYEQYF. In DNA form, the CDR3 reads TGTGCCAGCAGGGCCCGGGACGCCTCCTACGAGCAGTACTTC.

The J gene is TRBJ2-2, the V gene TRBV5-1; D gene uncertain. V gave up 7 bases and J gave up 5 bases, with 9 bases separating them. Germline loops: CDR1 SGHRS, CDR2 YFSETQ. The CDR3 totals 12 residues. CDR3 in amino acids: CASHIRTGELFF. CDR3 nucleotides: TGCGCCAGCCACATTAGGACCGGGGAGCTGTTTTTT. Variable domain in full (rest from reference TRBV5-1 and TRBJ2-2): KAGVTQTPRYLIKTRGQQVTLSCSPISGHRSVSWYQQTPGQGLQFLFEYFSETQRNKGNFPGRFSGRQFSNSRSEMNVSTLELGDSALYLCASHIRTGELFFGEGSRLTVL.

The chain employs TRBV4-2 and TRBJ1-5; D perhaps matches TRBD1 (6 bases). The CDR3 is 17 residues long. CDR1 LGHNA and CDR2 YNFKEQ come from the germline V gene. Trimming took 1 base from V and 1 from J, leaving 14 bases between them. Written as DNA, the CDR3 is TGTGCCAGCAGCCAAGCCTCGACAGGCCTAAGCAATCAGCCCCAGCATTTT. This sequence encodes CASSQASTGLSNQPQHF.

V and J are TRBV3-1 and TRBJ1-2; 7 bases map to TRBD1. The germline V gene encodes CDR1 LGHDT and CDR2 YNNKEL (reference sequence). This CDR3 comprises 15 residues. Germline trimming cut 3 bases from V and 7 bases from J; bases unmatched to any gene: 11. CDR3 amino acids: CASSHGDRVVRGYTF. The CDR3 nucleotides read TGTGCCAGCAGCCATGGAGACAGGGTAGTTCGTGGCTACACCTTC. The full variable domain, completed using reference TRBV3-1 and TRBJ1-2, is DTAVSQTPKYLVTQMGNDKSIKCEQNLGHDTMYWYKQDSKKFLKIMFSYNNKELIINETVPNRFSPKSPDKAHLNLHINSLELGDSAVYFCASSHGDRVVRGYTFGSGTRLTVV.

The gene calls are TRBV18 and TRBJ2-4; D is unresolved. The V end was cut by 5 bases, the J end by 2 bases, with 13 bases between. The CDR3 is 15 residues long. Germline CDR1 is KGHSH and CDR2 is LQKENI. The CDR3 protein is CASSSGTDPKNIQYF. CDR3 bases: TGTGCCAGCTCATCCGGCACGGACCCCAAAAACATTCAGTACTTC.

The chain joins TRBV2 to TRBJ2-2; 8 bases fit TRBD1. Germline CDR1 SNHLY, CDR2 FYNNEI. Trimming removed 8 bases from V and 0 bases from J; junction bases left unmatched: 8. The CDR3 consists of 16 residues. CDR3 loop: CASSRTGQANTGELFF. CDR3 sequence (DNA): TGTGCCAGCTCACGGACAGGGCAGGCGAACACCGGGGAGCTGTTTTTT. Together with reference TRBV2 and TRBJ2-2, the CDR3 gives the full variable domain: EPEVTQTPSHQVTQMGQEVILRCVPISNHLYFYWYRQILGQKVEFLVSFYNNEISEKSEIFDDQFSVERPDGSNFTLKIRSTKLEDSAMYFCASSRTGQANTGELFFGEGSRLTVL.

This clonotype was recorded once. CDR3 nucleotide sequence: TGCGCCAGCAGCAACTCCGGGACAGGGAGCCAAGAGACCCAGTACTTC. Residues: CASSNSGTGSQETQYF. The chain combines TRBV5-1 with TRBJ2-5; 9 bases agree with TRBD1. With 4 bases clipped from V and 1 base from J, the junction kept 8 bases outside the gene matches. Germline V lookup: CDR1 SGHRS, CDR2 YFSETQ. The CDR3 is 16 amino acids. Complete variable domain (other parts from reference TRBV5-1 and TRBJ2-5): KAGVTQTPRYLIKTRGQQVTLSCSPISGHRSVSWYQQTPGQGLQFLFEYFSETQRNKGNFPGRFSGRQFSNSRSEMNVSTLELGDSALYLCASSNSGTGSQETQYFGPGTRLLVL.

The chain uses TRBV3-1 and TRBJ1-1; weak D call: TRBD1 (5 bases). Per germline, CDR1 LGHDT and CDR2 YNNKEL (reference sequence). The CDR3 is 15 residues long. The V and J ends lost 1 base and 1 base respectively, with 10 bases between them. In nucleotides, the CDR3 is TGTGCCAGCAGCCAAGCTCGAGGGGCGAACACTGAAGCTTTCTTT. It yields the protein CASSQARGANTEAFF.

The V and J genes are TRBV24-1 and TRBJ2-3; TRBD2 is a possible D gene (5 bases). Deletions cut 3 bases from V and 9 bases from J, with 12 bases between. From germline, CDR1 is KGHDR and CDR2 SFDVKD. The CDR3 covers 13 residues. Here the CDR3 reads CATSDPTRMTQYF. The CDR3 bases are TGTGCCACCAGTGATCCAACTAGAATGACGCAGTATTTT.

This chain uses TRBV12-3 or TRBV12-4 with TRBJ2-1, with D hard to call. Between the trimmed V and J ends, which lost 1 base and 7 bases, there was a span of 11 bases. This CDR3 has 14 amino acids. The CDR3: CASSLDGDRNEQFF. CDR3 nucleotides: TGTGCCAGCAGTTTAGATGGGGATCGGAATGAGCAGTTCTTC.

The J gene is TRBJ2-3, the V gene TRBV20-1, with D possibly being TRBD1 (5 bases). Germline loops: CDR1 DFQATT, CDR2 SNEGSKA (reference sequence). The CDR3 consists of 16 residues. V lost 3 bases and J lost 1, with 17 bases in between. The CDR3 sequence is CSARSPRDFRTDTQYF. Written as DNA, the CDR3 is TGCAGTGCTAGGAGCCCCAGGGATTTCCGCACAGATACGCAGTATTTT.

This clonotype showed up just once. The chain carries TRBV9 and TRBJ2-2; the match to TRBD2 covers 8 bases. Germline CDR1 is SGDLS and CDR2 is YYNGEE. This CDR3 spans 16 amino acids. J gave up 0 bases and V 3 bases, and 4 bases lay outside the gene matches. CDR3 coding DNA: TGTGCCAGCAGCGCGGGGGGGACAACGAACACCGGGGAGCTGTTTTTT. Protein product: CASSAGGTTNTGELFF.

This sequence joins TRBV20-1 and TRBJ2-5; D unclear. This CDR3 has 15 residues. V lost 4 bases, J lost 0 bases, and 15 bases lay in between. The germline CDR1 and CDR2 sequences are DFQATT and SNEGSKA (reference sequence). DNA for the CDR3: TGCAGTGCTACTACATCCGGACGGAACCAAGAGACCCAGTACTTC. This encodes CSATTSGRNQETQYF.

The table lists this clonotype with a few counts. This chain uses TRBV6-5 with TRBJ2-7; D tentatively fits TRBD1 or TRBD2 (5 bases each). The CDR3 consists of 13 residues. CDR1 is MNHEY, CDR2 SVGAGI, per germline. Deletions cut 6 bases from V and 1 base from J, with 10 bases between. The CDR3 protein is CASSRDGSYEQYF. CDR3 bases: TGTGCCAGCAGCCGGGACGGTTCCTACGAGCAGTACTTC.

The J gene is TRBJ2-5, the V gene TRBV5-1; D gene uncertain. The CDR3 extends over 15 amino acids. V was shortened by 2 bases and J by 5 bases, with 16 bases between the two germline ends. The germline CDR1 and CDR2 sequences are SGHRS and YFSETQ. In DNA form, the CDR3 reads TGCGCCAGCAGCTTACGAGACGGGCCCAGGGAGACCCAGTACTTC. Translating it yields CASSLRDGPRETQYF.

This chain joins TRBV29-1 and TRBJ1-1; D is perhaps TRBD1 (5 bases). Germline CDR1 and CDR2: SQVTM and ANQGSEA. V lost 5 bases to trimming and J lost 6 bases, with 16 bases between them. CDR3 length: 13 amino acids. In nucleotides, the CDR3 is TGCAGCGTTAAAGTTGGCAGGGACGCTGAAGCTTTCTTT. As protein: CSVKVGRDAEAFF. Full variable domain (rest looked up from reference TRBV29-1 and TRBJ1-1): SAVISQKPSRDICQRGTSLTIQCQVDSQVTMMFWYRQQPGQSLTLIATANQGSEATYESGFVIDKFPISRPNLTFSTLTVSNMSPEDSSIYLCSVKVGRDAEAFFGQGTRLTVV.

The rearrangement uses TRBV5-1 and TRBJ2-5; unclear D gene. This CDR3 spans 13 amino acids. Germline V gene sequence: CDR1 SGHRS, CDR2 YFSETQ. Trimming cost V 4 bases and J 2 bases, with 9 bases left between them. The CDR3 spells CASSPAVQETQYF. The CDR3 DNA sequence: TGCGCCAGCAGCCCGGCCGTGCAAGAGACCCAGTACTTC. Drawing the rest from reference TRBV5-1 and TRBJ2-5, the complete variable domain is KAGVTQTPRYLIKTRGQQVTLSCSPISGHRSVSWYQQTPGQGLQFLFEYFSETQRNKGNFPGRFSGRQFSNSRSEMNVSTLELGDSALYLCASSPAVQETQYFGPGTRLLVL.

This sequence joins TRBV20-1 and TRBJ1-2; tentative D call: TRBD1 (6 bases). Trimming removed 5 bases at V and 6 bases at J, with 16 bases between. The germline CDR1 and CDR2 sequences are DFQATT and SNEGSKA (reference sequence). This CDR3 has 13 amino acids. CDR3 coding DNA: TGCAGTGCTGCCCGGACAGTGGGGGATGGCTACACCTTC. Translating it yields CSAARTVGDGYTF.

This rearrangement joins TRBV20-1 to TRBJ2-5; 8 nucleotides match TRBD2. Germline V CDR1 and CDR2: DFQATT, SNEGSKA (reference sequence). The CDR3 runs to 14 residues. After removal of 5 bases from V and 5 bases from J, the junction contained 10 bases not matched to a gene. CDR3: CSAPETGGAETQYF. The CDR3 bases are TGCAGTGCTCCCGAGACCGGGGGGGCGGAGACCCAGTACTTC.

The chain joins TRBV9 to TRBJ2-5, with 8 bases lining up with TRBD2. The CDR3 length is 14 residues. Germline-derived CDR1 and CDR2 are SGDLS and YYNGEE. V lost 2 bases to trimming and J lost 0 bases; unmatched junction nucleotides: 0. This chain's CDR3 is CASSVTSDQETQYF. Written as DNA, the CDR3 is TGTGCCAGCAGCGTGACTAGCGACCAAGAGACCCAGTACTTC.

The chain employs TRBV12-3 or TRBV12-4 and TRBJ1-2; perhaps TRBD1 as D (6 bases). Between the trimmed V and J ends, which lost 2 bases and 9 bases, there was a span of 16 bases. The CDR3 extends over 14 amino acids. CDR3 in DNA: TGTGCCAGCAGTTTACGTCGGACAGTCTGGAGCTACACCTTC. It translates to CASSLRRTVWSYTF.

This clonotype has more than one count but fewer than ten. V usage is TRBV2 and J usage is TRBJ1-6; weak D call: TRBD1 (5 bases). Looked up from germline, CDR1 is SNHLY and CDR2 is FYNNEI. Deletions cut 3 bases from V and 10 bases from J, with 10 bases between. The CDR3 extends over 13 amino acids. Here the CDR3 DNA reads TGTGCCAGCAGTGACAGGGAGGGATCACCCCTCCACTTT. Residues: CASSDREGSPLHF.

The rearrangement uses TRBV20-1 and TRBJ2-1; the match to TRBD2 covers 14 bases. Germline CDR1 DFQATT, CDR2 SNEGSKA (reference sequence). Trimming removed 0 bases from V and 7 bases from J; junction bases left unmatched: 2. The CDR3 loop spans 15 amino acids. The CDR3 DNA reads TGCAGTGCTAGAGATGGGACTAGCGGGGGTAATGAGCAGTTCTTC. This encodes CSARDGTSGGNEQFF.

The chain uses TRBV5-1 and TRBJ2-2, with D maybe TRBD1 (7 bases). With 7 bases removed from V and 4 bases from J, the gap between germline ends came to 17 bases. Germline CDR1 reads SGHRS; CDR2 reads YFSETQ. The length of the CDR3 is 15 residues. The CDR3, as DNA: TGCGCCAGCCTTCGCGGGACAGCCTCCACCGGGGAGCTGTTTTTT. Its translation: CASLRGTASTGELFF.

The chain employs TRBV2 and TRBJ2-5; D possibly corresponds to TRBD2 (6 bases). V shed 8 bases and J shed 5 bases, with 18 bases lying between them. CDR3 length: 14 amino acids. CDR1 is SNHLY and CDR2 is FYNNEI in the germline V gene. The CDR3 nucleotides are TGTGCCAGCGAGAACGGGGGAGCCGCGGAGACCCAGTACTTC. The encoded protein is CASENGGAAETQYF.

The chain has TRBV6-1 and TRBJ1-3; no clear D gene. From germline, CDR1 is MNHNS and CDR2 SASEGT. V was trimmed by 6 bases and J by 0 bases, leaving 12 bases between them. This CDR3 is built from 15 residues. CDR3 sequence: CASSRGVNSGNTIYF. The CDR3 bases are TGTGCCAGCAGCCGCGGGGTGAACTCTGGAAACACCATATATTTT.

The V and J genes are TRBV12-3 or TRBV12-4 and TRBJ2-1, with TRBD2 as a possible D gene (5 bases). Deletions cut 4 bases from V and 7 bases from J, with 14 bases between. The CDR3 loop spans 14 amino acids. CDR3 sequence reads: CASSSPGVGNEQFF. In nucleotides, the CDR3 is TGTGCCAGCAGTTCCCCCGGGGTAGGAAATGAGCAGTTCTTC.

The chain joins TRBV6-2 or TRBV6-3 to TRBJ2-7; the match to TRBD1 covers 9 bases. V gave up 11 bases and J gave up 2 bases; unmatched junction bases: 10. From germline, CDR1 is MNHEY and CDR2 SVGEGT. The CDR3 loop spans 14 amino acids. The CDR3 sequence is CASHRQGGTYEQYF. In DNA form, the CDR3 reads TGTGCCTCACACCGACAGGGGGGGACCTACGAGCAGTACTTC.